Presented here are 21 T cell receptor beta chains from one specimen sequenced in a study of cytomegalovirus exposure and HLA in healthy donors. The PCR was carried out with 60 Vbeta primers and 13 Jbeta primers. Clones were sequenced by immunoSEQ multiplex PCR, and TCRdb holds only the in-frame ones, with some missing. The table lists around 140,000 clones, approximately 80% of them singletons. What was sequenced was PBMCs. The receptors were sampled from a male donor in good health and CMV-seronegative.

This clone was counted a single time. The chain links TRBV5-1 to TRBJ2-7, with TRBD2 matching over 12 bases. The CDR3 has 16 amino acids. CDR1 SGHRS and CDR2 YFSETQ come from the germline V gene. V was clipped by 4 bases and J by 8 bases; unmatched bases: 13. The CDR3 here is CASSQESGLAGNKQYF. The CDR3 nucleotides are TGCGCCAGCAGCCAGGAATCTGGACTAGCGGGAAATAAGCAGTACTTC.

The chain recombines TRBV10-3 with TRBJ1-1, with D unclear. This CDR3 comprises 14 residues. Germline V gene lookup returns CDR1 ENHRY and CDR2 SYGVKD. The CDR3 sequence: CASNGGQTNTEAFF. Here the CDR3 DNA reads TGTGCTTCTAATGGCGGGCAGACTAACACTGAAGCTTTCTTT.

This chain links TRBV18 with TRBJ2-1, with D maybe TRBD1 (5 bases). Trimming removed 3 bases from V and 0 bases from J, with 12 bases in between. This CDR3 comprises 16 residues. CDR1 and CDR2 from the germline V gene are KGHSH and LQKENI. CDR3 DNA sequence: TGTGCCAGCTCACCGTCAGGGATTAGCTCCTACAATGAGCAGTTCTTC. It codes for CASSPSGISSYNEQFF.

The rearrangement links TRBV11-2 to TRBJ1-1; 9 bases align to TRBD1. The CDR3 loop spans 15 amino acids. V was pared by 4 bases and J by 5 bases, with 8 bases of the junction left unmatched. In germline, CDR1 is SGHAT, CDR2 FQNNGV. The CDR3 region is CASSSTGGVWTEAFF. Here the CDR3 DNA reads TGTGCCAGCAGCTCAACAGGGGGCGTTTGGACTGAAGCTTTCTTT.

The rearrangement uses TRBV4-1 and TRBJ1-4; 11 bases map to TRBD1. The CDR3 is made up of 15 amino acids. Germline V gives CDR1 MGHRA, CDR2 YSYEKL. J lost 8 bases, V lost 4 bases, and 6 bases had no gene match. CDR3 protein: CASSRGGQGGEKLFF. CDR3 coding DNA: TGCGCCAGCAGCCGAGGGGGACAGGGGGGAGAAAAACTGTTTTTT.

DNA of the CDR3: TGTGCCAGCAGTCGACAGGGGGAGTATCAGCCCCAGCATTTT. The encoded protein is CASSRQGEYQPQHF. The V gene is TRBV27, the J gene TRBJ1-5; 9 bases are a match to TRBD1. The V and J ends lost 5 bases and 5 bases, in that order; junction bases with no gene match: 4. Germline CDR1 reads MNHEY; CDR2 reads SMNVEV (reference sequence). This CDR3 comprises 14 residues.

The chain uses TRBV6-1 and TRBJ2-3; 7 bases fit TRBD1. CDR3 length equals 15 residues. V shed 3 bases, J shed 0 bases, and the junction held 3 bases outside the gene matches. Germline CDR1 and CDR2: MNHNS and SASEGT. CDR3 in amino acids: CASSDRGHSTDTQYF. CDR3 sequence (DNA): TGTGCCAGCAGTGATAGGGGGCATAGCACAGATACGCAGTATTTT.

The rearrangement links TRBV7-2 to TRBJ2-7, with D possibly TRBD1 on 6 matching bases. This CDR3 is 13 amino acids long. The V end was cut by 5 bases, the J end by 7 bases, with 15 bases between. Per germline, CDR1 SGHTA and CDR2 FQGNSA. The CDR3 spells CASSLSSGDEQYF. CDR3 DNA sequence: TGTGCCAGCAGCCTGTCATCAGGGGATGAGCAGTACTTC.

The chain combines TRBV30 with TRBJ1-1, with 7 nucleotides matching TRBD1. Per germline, CDR1 GTSNPN and CDR2 SVGIG (reference sequence). The junction had 13 bases not matched to a gene; V was cut back by 2 bases and J by 1 base. This CDR3 contains 17 residues. CDR3 nucleotides: TGTGCCTGGAGTCTGTTGAAATGGTACAGGGGGAACACTGAAGCTTTCTTT. This translates into CAWSLLKWYRGNTEAFF.

This clone was observed a handful of times. This rearrangement joins TRBV15 to TRBJ2-7, with D possibly TRBD2 on 7 matching bases. Trimming took 8 bases from V and 2 from J, leaving 16 bases between them. Germline V lookup: CDR1 LNHNV, CDR2 YYDKDF (reference sequence). The CDR3 covers 14 residues. The CDR3 sequence: CATGGGGRTYEQYF. Here the CDR3 DNA reads TGTGCCACCGGGGGGGGCGGCCGAACCTACGAGCAGTACTTC.

In this sample, this clone turned up once. The chain joins TRBV19 to TRBJ2-7, with 8 bases aligning to TRBD2. With 5 bases clipped from V and 3 bases from J, the junction kept 6 bases outside the gene matches. Per the germline V gene, CDR1 is LNHDA and CDR2 is SQIVND (reference sequence). The CDR3 has 14 residues. The CDR3 sequence is CASSARGGYYEQYF. For the CDR3, the DNA is TGTGCCAGTAGTGCCCGGGGGGGATACTACGAGCAGTACTTC. Filled out from reference TRBV19 and TRBJ2-7, the complete variable domain reads DGGITQSPKYLFRKEGQNVTLSCEQNLNHDAMYWYRQDPGQGLRLIYYSQIVNDFQKGDIAEGYSVSREKKESFPLTVTSAQKNPTAFYLCASSARGGYYEQYFGPGTRLTVT.

The V gene is TRBV9, the J gene TRBJ1-3; no clear D gene. The CDR3 length is 14 residues. Per the germline V gene, CDR1 is SGDLS and CDR2 is YYNGEE. The ends were cut back, 0 bases at V and 2 bases at J, with 6 bases in the middle. CDR3 protein: CASSVAPTGNTIYF. CDR3 bases: TGTGCCAGCAGCGTAGCCCCAACTGGAAACACCATATATTTT.

CDR3 amino acids: CASSLSGVTEAFF. CDR3 nucleotides: TGTGCCAGTAGTCTCTCAGGGGTCACTGAAGCTTTCTTT. The chain couples TRBV19 to TRBJ1-1; maybe TRBD1 (6 bases). Germline V gene data show CDR1 as LNHDA and CDR2 as SQIVND (reference sequence). This CDR3 is built from 13 residues. V shed 5 bases and J shed 4 bases, with 11 bases lying between them.

V is TRBV10-2 and J is TRBJ1-2; 8 bases are a match to TRBD1. The CDR3 loop spans 13 amino acids. Trimming took 6 bases from V and 6 from J; bases not matched to a gene: 6. CDR1 and CDR2 from the germline V gene are WSHSY and SAAADI. This chain's CDR3 is CASRAGGYDGYTF. CDR3 nucleotide sequence: TGCGCCAGCAGAGCAGGGGGCTACGATGGCTACACCTTC.

The chain employs TRBV18 and TRBJ2-1, with 7 nucleotides matching TRBD1. The V and J ends lost 2 bases and 6 bases, in that order; junction bases with no gene match: 4. Germline CDR1 KGHSH, CDR2 LQKENI. CDR3 length: 14 residues. CDR3 loop: CASSPMTGSNEQFF. For the CDR3, the DNA is TGTGCCAGCTCACCAATGACAGGGTCCAATGAGCAGTTCTTC.

The V gene is TRBV11-2, the J gene TRBJ2-7; the match to TRBD1 covers 10 bases. The V gene's germline CDR1 is SGHAT and CDR2 FQNNGV. The V and J ends lost 5 bases and 3 bases, in that order; junction bases with no gene match: 19. The CDR3 extends over 19 amino acids. In nucleotides, the CDR3 is TGTGCCAGCAGCCCCCGACAGGGGGCAATCGAAATAGAGATCTACGAGCAGTACTTC. It yields the protein CASSPRQGAIEIEIYEQYF.

This sequence joins TRBV6-5 and TRBJ2-7; a weak D match, TRBD1 (6 bases). CDR1 and CDR2 (germline): MNHEY, SVGAGI. The CDR3 length is 14 residues. V was clipped by 6 bases and J by 6 bases, with 18 bases between them. The CDR3, as DNA: TGTGCCAGCAGGGAACAGGGACGGCGCGCCGAGCAGTACTTC. This encodes CASREQGRRAEQYF.

The rearrangement joins TRBV15 to TRBJ2-7; possible D gene TRBD1, 8 bases. Germline V gene lookup returns CDR1 LNHNV and CDR2 YYDKDF (reference sequence). The germline V and J ends were trimmed by 4 bases and 4 bases, with 26 bases remaining between them. The CDR3 has 18 residues. CDR3 in DNA: TGTGCCACCAGCACCTCCGGGACAGGCCGAGGGGGAGGGTACGAGCAGTACTTC. This encodes CATSTSGTGRGGGYEQYF.

This clone was recorded once. The V gene is TRBV18, the J gene TRBJ1-2, with D unclear. Trimming shortened V by 0 bases and J by 4 bases, and 9 bases separated the two germline ends. Germline CDR1 is KGHSH and CDR2 is LQKENI. The CDR3 loop spans 14 amino acids. The DNA of the CDR3 is TGTGCCAGCTCACCACCAGAGGGAGGCTATGGCTACACCTTC. Translation gives CASSPPEGGYGYTF.

This clone was observed once. The V and J genes are TRBV14 and TRBJ2-2, with TRBD2 identical over 7 bases. This CDR3 has 14 residues. J lost 4 bases, V lost 4 bases, and 3 bases had no gene match. The germline CDR1 and CDR2 sequences are SGHDN and FVKESK. The CDR3 DNA is TGTGCCAGCAGCCCGGCGGGAGCCACCGGGGAGCTGTTTTTT. Amino acid sequence: CASSPAGATGELFF.

The chain couples TRBV28 to TRBJ2-1; D not resolved. Germline loops: CDR1 MDHEN, CDR2 SYDVKM. Trimming removed 2 bases at V and 10 bases at J, with 9 bases between. CDR3 length: 12 amino acids. CDR3 in amino acids: CASSLSDFEQFF. CDR3 nucleotide sequence: TGTGCCAGCAGTTTAAGCGATTTCGAGCAGTTCTTC.